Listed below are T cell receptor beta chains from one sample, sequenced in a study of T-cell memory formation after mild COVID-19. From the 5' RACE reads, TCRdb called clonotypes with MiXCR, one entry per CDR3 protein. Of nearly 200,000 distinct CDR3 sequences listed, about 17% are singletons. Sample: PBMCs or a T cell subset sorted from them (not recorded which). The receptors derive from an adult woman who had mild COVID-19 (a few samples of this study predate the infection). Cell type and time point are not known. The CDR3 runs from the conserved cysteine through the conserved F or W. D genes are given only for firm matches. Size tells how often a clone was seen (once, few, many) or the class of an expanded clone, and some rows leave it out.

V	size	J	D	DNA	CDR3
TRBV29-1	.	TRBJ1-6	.	TGCAGCGTTGCTGGGAGCTCCTATAATTCACCCCTCCACTTT	CSVAGSSYNSPLHF
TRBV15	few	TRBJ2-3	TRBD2	TGTGCCACCAGCAGAGATTGGAAGGCGGGAGGGCCCCTTGGAACAGATACGCAGTATTTT	CATSRDWKAGGPLGTDTQYF
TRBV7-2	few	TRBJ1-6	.	TGTGCCAGCAGCTTAGCCCGGGGGAGGAATTCACCCCTCCACTTT	CASSLARGRNSPLHF
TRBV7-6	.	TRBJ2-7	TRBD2	TGTGCCAGCGCCGCGACTAGCGGGAGCTACGAGCAGTACTTC	CASAATSGSYEQYF
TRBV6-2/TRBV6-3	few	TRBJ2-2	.	TGTGCCAGCAGTTACCGGCCAATAAACACCGGGGAGCTGTTTTTT	CASSYRPINTGELFF
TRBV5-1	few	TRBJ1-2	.	TGCGCCAGCAGCGTACAGGTTGGGGGTAACTATGGCTACACCTTC	CASSVQVGGNYGYTF
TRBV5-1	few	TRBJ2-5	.	TGCGCCAGCCGGCAGGGGAACGTCCAAGAGACCCAGTACTTC	CASRQGNVQETQYF
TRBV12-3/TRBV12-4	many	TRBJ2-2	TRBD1	TGTGCCAGCAGAGAGACAGGGGGCCGGGGGATCTCCGGGGAGCTGTTTTTT	CASRETGGRGISGELFF
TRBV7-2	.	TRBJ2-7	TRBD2	TGTGCCAGCAGCTTAGCATCTAGCGGAGCCCTCTCCTACGAGCAGTACTTC	CASSLASSGALSYEQYF
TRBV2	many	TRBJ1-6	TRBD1	TGTGCCAGCATCGTTGTAACCGGGACAGGGGTTTCACCCCTCCACTTT	CASIVVTGTGVSPLHF
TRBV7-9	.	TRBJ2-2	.	TGTGCCAGCAGCCCACGACTGGCGGACACCCCGAACACCGGGGAGCTGTTTTTT	CASSPRLADTPNTGELFF
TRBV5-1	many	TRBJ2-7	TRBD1	TGCGCCAGCAGCCAAGGAGGGACAGGGACCTACGAGCAGTACTTC	CASSQGGTGTYEQYF
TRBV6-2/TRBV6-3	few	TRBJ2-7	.	TGTGCCAGCAGCCCTCGACGGACCCAAGTGGCCTACGAGCAGTACTTC	CASSPRRTQVAYEQYF
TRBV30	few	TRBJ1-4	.	TGTGCCTGGAGTAATTCTCGGACGGAACTGTTTTTT	CAWSNSRTELFF
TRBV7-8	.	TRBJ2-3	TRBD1	TGTGCCAGCAGCCCGAGACAGGGAAGTCCCTCAGATACGCAGTATTTT	CASSPRQGSPSDTQYF
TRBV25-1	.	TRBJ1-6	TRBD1	TGTGCCAGCAGGGATTACAGGGGAGGTGGTAATTCACCCCTCCACTTT	CASRDYRGGGNSPLHF
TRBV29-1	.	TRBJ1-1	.	TGCAGCGTTGGAACCATTGGGACTGAAGCTTTCTTT	CSVGTIGTEAFF
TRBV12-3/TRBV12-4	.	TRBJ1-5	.	TGTGCCAGCAGTTTTGGAGGGGGTAGCAATCAGCCCCAGCATTTT	CASSFGGGSNQPQHF
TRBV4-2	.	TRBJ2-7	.	TGTGCCAGCAGCCGTCGGGGCGACTACGATCAGTACTTC	CASSRRGDYDQYF
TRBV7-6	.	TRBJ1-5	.	TGTGCCAGCAGTCCCCAGGGCTTTAAGCCCCAGCATTTT	CASSPQGFKPQHF
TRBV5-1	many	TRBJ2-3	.	TGCGCCAGCAGCTCTCTTAAATTCGGGGGCACAGATACGCAGTATTTT	CASSSLKFGGTDTQYF
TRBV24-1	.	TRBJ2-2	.	TGTGCCACCAGTTTCCACACCGGGGAGCTGTTTTTT	CATSFHTGELFF
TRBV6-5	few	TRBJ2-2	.	TGTGCCAGCAGCCAAAAACCCCGGGGGACCGGGGAGCTGTTTTTT	CASSQKPRGTGELFF
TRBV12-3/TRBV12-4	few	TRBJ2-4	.	TGTGCCAGCAGGCCGGGAGCGATAGCCAAAAACATTCAGTACTTC	CASRPGAIAKNIQYF
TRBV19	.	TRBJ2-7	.	TGTGCCAGTACCACCGGGACGGCTTCCTACGAGCAGTACTTC	CASTTGTASYEQYF
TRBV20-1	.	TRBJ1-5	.	TGCAGTGCCCTTGGACCGTTCAATCAGCCCCAGCATTTT	CSALGPFNQPQHF
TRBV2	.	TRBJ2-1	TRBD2	TGTGCCAGCAGGGGGGTAGCGGGAGGCAATGAGCAGTTCTTC	CASRGVAGGNEQFF
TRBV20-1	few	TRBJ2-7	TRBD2	TGCAGTGCTAGAGGGAGTAGCGGGAGAACGGACGAGCAGTACTTC	CSARGSSGRTDEQYF